This T cell receptor (beta chain) stems from a study of cytomegalovirus exposure and HLA in healthy donors. Points from the study as a whole: Among TCR beta chains, those listed as cytomegalovirus-associated numbered about 160. In an earlier analysis, most TCR beta V segments were productive about 87% or about 30% of the time.

The PCR ran on 60 Vbeta and 13 Jbeta primers. Methods used by the authors: Roughly 83 million unique TCR beta chains, roughly 11 million of them shared, were counted by a later analysis. The repertoire was sequenced with immunoSEQ multiplex PCR; TCRdb's copy has only in-frame clones and lacks some. The V and J calls and the clone size are those of that table, but D and trimming were determined from the DNA. The data show roughly 150,000 clones, with around 83% seen just once and around 4.3% held by the top ten. Regarding donors, all were healthy bone marrow donors. This CDR3 region has 14 residues. The junction had 4 bases not matched to a gene; V was cut back by 4 bases and J by 4 bases. Looked up from germline, CDR1 is ENHRY and CDR2 is SYGVKD. Regarding this clone: Its antigen is unidentified.

Material for sequencing was PBMCs. The chain links TRBV10-3 to TRBJ1-1, with 9 bases lining up with TRBD1. The TCR was taken from a man aged 50-60 years in good health and CMV-seropositive. The CDR3: CAISVETGGTEAFF. The CDR3 DNA is TGTGCCATCAGTGTGGAGACAGGGGGCACTGAAGCTTTCTTT.